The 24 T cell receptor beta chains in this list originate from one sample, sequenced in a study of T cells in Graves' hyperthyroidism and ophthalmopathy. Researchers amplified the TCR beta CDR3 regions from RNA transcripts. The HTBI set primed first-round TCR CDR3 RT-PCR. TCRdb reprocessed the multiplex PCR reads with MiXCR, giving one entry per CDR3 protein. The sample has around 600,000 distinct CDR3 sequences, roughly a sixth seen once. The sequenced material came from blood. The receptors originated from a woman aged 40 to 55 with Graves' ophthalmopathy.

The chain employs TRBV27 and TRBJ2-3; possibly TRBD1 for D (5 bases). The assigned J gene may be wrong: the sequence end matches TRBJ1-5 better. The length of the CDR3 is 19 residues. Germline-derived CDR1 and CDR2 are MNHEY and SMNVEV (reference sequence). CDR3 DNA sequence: TGTGCCAGCAGTCAAGTCCCGGGACTAGCGGGAGGGATGACAGATACGCAGCATTTT. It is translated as CASSQVPGLAGGMTDTQHF.

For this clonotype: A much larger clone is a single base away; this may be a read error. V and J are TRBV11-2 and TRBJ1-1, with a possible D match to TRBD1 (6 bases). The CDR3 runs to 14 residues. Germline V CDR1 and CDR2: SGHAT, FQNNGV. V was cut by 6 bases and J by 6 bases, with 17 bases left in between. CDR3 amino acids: CASRRQGSSAEAFF. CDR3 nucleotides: TGTGCCAGCAGACGTCAGGGGAGTAGCGCTGAAGCTTTCTTT.

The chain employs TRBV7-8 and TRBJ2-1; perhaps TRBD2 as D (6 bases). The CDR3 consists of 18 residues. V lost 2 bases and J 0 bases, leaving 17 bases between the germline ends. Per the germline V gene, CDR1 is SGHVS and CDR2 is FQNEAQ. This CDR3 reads CASSLSWAAEGSYNEQFF. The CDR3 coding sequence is TGTGCCAGCAGCTTATCTTGGGCCGCGGAGGGCTCCTACAATGAGCAGTTCTTC.

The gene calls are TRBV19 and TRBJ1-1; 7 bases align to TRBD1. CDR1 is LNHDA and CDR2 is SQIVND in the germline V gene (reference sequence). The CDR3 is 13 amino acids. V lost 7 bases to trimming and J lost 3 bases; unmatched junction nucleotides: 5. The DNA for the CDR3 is TGTGCCAGTATCGACAGGGCGGACACTGAAGCTTTCTTT. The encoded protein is CASIDRADTEAFF.

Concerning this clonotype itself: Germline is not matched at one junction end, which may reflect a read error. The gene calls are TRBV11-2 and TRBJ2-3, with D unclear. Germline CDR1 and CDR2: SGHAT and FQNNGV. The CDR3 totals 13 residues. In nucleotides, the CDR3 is TGTGCCAGCAGCTTTTATAGCACAGATACGCGGTATTTT. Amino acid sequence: CASSFYSTDTRYF.

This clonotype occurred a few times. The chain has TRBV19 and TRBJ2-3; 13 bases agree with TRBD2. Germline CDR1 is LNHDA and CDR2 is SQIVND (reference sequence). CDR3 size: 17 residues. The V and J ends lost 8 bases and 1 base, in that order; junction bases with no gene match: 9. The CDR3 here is CASSGTSGIEGTDTQYF. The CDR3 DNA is TGTGCCAGTTCCGGGACTAGCGGGATAGAGGGCACAGATACGCAGTATTTT.

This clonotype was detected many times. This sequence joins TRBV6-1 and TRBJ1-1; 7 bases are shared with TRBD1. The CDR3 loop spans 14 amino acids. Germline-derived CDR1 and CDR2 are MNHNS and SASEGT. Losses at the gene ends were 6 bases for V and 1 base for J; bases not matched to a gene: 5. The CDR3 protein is CASRETGENTEAFF. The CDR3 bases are TGTGCCAGCAGGGAAACAGGGGAGAACACTGAAGCTTTCTTT.

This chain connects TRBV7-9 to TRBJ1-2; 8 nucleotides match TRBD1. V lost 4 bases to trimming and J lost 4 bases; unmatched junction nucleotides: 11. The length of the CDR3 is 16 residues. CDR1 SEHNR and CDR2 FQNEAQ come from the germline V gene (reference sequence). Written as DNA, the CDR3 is TGTGCCAGCAGCTCCCGGGAACAGGGGGTCTTCTATGGCTACACCTTC. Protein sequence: CASSSREQGVFYGYTF.

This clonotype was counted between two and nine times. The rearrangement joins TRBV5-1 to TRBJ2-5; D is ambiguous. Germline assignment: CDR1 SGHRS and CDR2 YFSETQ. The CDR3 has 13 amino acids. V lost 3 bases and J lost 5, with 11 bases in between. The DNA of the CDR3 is TGCGCCAGCAGCTCTGAATCCTATGAGACCCAGTACTTC. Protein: CASSSESYETQYF.

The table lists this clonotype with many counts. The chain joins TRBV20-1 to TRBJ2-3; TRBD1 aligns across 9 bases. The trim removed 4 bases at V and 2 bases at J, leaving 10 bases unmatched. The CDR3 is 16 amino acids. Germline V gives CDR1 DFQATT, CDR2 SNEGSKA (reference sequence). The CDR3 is CSATAHGTGNTDTQYF. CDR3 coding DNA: TGCAGTGCTACCGCACACGGGACAGGGAACACAGATACGCAGTATTTT.

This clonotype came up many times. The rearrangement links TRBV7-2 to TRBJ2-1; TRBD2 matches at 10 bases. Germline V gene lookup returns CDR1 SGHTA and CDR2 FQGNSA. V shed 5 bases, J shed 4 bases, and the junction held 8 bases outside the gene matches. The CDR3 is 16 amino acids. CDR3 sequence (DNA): TGTGCCAGCAGCCTGACCAGGACTAGCGGTTACAATGAGCAGTTCTTC. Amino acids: CASSLTRTSGYNEQFF. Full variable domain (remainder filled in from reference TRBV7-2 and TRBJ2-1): GAGVSQSPSNKVTEKGKDVELRCDPISGHTALYWYRQSLGQGLEFLIYFQGNSAPDKSGLPSDRFSAERTGGSVSTLTIQRTQQEDSAVYLCASSLTRTSGYNEQFFGPGTRLTVL.

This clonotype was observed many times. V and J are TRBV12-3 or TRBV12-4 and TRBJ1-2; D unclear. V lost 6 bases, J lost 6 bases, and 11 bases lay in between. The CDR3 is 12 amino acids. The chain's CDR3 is CASSPTPHGYTF. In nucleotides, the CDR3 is TGTGCCAGCAGCCCGACCCCTCATGGCTACACCTTC.

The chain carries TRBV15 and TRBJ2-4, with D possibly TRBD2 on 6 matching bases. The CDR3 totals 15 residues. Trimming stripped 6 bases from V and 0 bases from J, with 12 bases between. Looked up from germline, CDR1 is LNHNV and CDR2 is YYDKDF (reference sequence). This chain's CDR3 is CATSGRELAKNIQYF. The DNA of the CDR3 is TGTGCCACCAGTGGACGGGAGCTAGCCAAAAACATTCAGTACTTC.

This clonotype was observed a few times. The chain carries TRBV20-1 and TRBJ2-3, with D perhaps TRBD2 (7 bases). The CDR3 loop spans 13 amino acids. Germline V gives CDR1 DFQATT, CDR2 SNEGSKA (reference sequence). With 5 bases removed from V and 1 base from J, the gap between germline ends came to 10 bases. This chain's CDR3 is CSAEGGGTDTQYF. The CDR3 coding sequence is TGCAGTGCTGAGGGGGGGGGCACAGATACGCAGTATTTT.

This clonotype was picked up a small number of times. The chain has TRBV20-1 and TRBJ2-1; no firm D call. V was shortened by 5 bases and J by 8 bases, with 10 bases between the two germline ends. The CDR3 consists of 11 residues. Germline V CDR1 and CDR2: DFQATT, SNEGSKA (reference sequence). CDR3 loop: CSADPRDEQFF. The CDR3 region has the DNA TGCAGTGCTGACCCTAGGGATGAGCAGTTCTTC.

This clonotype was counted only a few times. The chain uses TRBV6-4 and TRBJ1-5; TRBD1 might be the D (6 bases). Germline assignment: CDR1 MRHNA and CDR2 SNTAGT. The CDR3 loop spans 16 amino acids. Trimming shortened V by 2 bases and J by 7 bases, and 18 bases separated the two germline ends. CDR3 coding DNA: TGTGCCAGCAGTGACGGGTGGGGGGCGCGTTGGCAGCCCCAGCATTTT. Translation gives CASSDGWGARWQPQHF.

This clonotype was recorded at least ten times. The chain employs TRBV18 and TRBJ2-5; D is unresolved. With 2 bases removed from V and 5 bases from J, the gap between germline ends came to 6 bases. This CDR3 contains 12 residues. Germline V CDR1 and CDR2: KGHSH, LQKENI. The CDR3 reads CASSPDRETQYF. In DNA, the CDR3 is TGTGCCAGCTCACCAGACCGGGAGACCCAGTACTTC. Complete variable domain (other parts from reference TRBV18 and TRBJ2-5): NAGVMQNPRHLVRRRGQEARLRCSPMKGHSHVYWYRQLPEEGLKFMVYLQKENIIDESGMPKERFSAEFPKEGPSILRIQQVVRGDSAAYFCASSPDRETQYFGPGTRLLVL.

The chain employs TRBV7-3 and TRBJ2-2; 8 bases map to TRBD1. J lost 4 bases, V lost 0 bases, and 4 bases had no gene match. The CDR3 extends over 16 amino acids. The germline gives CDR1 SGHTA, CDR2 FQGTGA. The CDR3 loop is CASSLTSRGLTGELFF. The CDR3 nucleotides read TGTGCCAGCAGCTTAACTTCCAGGGGGCTCACCGGGGAGCTGTTTTTT.

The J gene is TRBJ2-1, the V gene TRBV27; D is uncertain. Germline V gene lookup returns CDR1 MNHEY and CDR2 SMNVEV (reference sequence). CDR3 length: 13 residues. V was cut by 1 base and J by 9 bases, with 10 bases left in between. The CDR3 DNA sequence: TGTGCCAGCAGTTTATATGTACTGGGTGAGCAGTTCTTC. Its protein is CASSLYVLGEQFF.

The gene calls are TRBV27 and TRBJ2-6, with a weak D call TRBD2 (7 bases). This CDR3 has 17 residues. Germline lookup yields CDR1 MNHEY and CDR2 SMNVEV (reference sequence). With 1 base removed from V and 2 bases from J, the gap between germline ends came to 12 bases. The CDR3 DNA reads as TGTGCCAGCAGTTTATGGGGGGGGGGCGCTGGGGCCAACGTCCTGACTTTC. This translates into CASSLWGGGAGANVLTF.

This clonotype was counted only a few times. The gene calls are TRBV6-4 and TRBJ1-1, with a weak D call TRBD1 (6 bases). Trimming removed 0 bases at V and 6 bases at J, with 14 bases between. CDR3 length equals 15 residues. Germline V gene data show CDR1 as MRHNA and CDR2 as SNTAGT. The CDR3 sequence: CASSDSPGGLAEAFF. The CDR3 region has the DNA TGTGCCAGCAGTGACTCCCCCGGGGGGCTTGCTGAAGCTTTCTTT.

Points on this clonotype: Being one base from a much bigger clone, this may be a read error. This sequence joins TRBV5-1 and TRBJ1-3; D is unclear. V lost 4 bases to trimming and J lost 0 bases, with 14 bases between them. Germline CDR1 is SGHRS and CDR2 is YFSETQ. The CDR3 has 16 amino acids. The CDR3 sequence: CASSAPILGSGNTIYF. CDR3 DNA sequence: TGCGCCAGCAGCGCGCCAATACTCGGCTCTGGAAACACCATATATTTT.

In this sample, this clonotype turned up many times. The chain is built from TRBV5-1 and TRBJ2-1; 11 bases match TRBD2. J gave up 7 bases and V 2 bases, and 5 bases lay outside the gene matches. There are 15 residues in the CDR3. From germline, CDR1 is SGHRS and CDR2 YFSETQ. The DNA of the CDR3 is TGCGCCAGCAGCTTAACTAGCGGGGGATGGAATGAGCAGTTCTTC. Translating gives CASSLTSGGWNEQFF. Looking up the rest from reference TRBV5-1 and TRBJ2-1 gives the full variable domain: KAGVTQTPRYLIKTRGQQVTLSCSPISGHRSVSWYQQTPGQGLQFLFEYFSETQRNKGNFPGRFSGRQFSNSRSEMNVSTLELGDSALYLCASSLTSGGWNEQFFGPGTRLTVL.

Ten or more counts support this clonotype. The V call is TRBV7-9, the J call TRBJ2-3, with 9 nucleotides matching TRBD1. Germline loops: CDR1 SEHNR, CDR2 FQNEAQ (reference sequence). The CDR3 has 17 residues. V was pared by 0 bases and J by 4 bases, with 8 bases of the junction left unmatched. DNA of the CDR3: TGTGCCAGCAGCTTAGCGCTCGGGACAGGGCGCGCAGATACGCAGTATTTT. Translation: CASSLALGTGRADTQYF.